Below, 18 T cell receptor beta chains from the same sample are listed, as sequenced in a study of CD8+CD57+ T cells in acquired aplastic anemia. TCR beta VDJ combinations and CDR3 sequences were profiled from genomic DNA. In TCRdb, the reads were re-called with MiXCR into one record per CDR3 protein. Of under 200,000 distinct CDR3 sequences listed, roughly half are singletons. Sequenced patients had shown CD8+CD57+ cell expansion by flow cytometry. The sequenced sample consisted of sorted CD4+, CD8+, or CD8+CD57+ T cells (not recorded which) from PBMCs. All receptors come from a human donor with aplastic anemia.

This clonotype was seen just once. V and J are TRBV18 and TRBJ2-1; 13 bases fit TRBD2. This CDR3 contains 17 residues. Losses at the gene ends were 0 bases for V and 9 bases for J; bases not matched to a gene: 8. Germline values: CDR1 KGHSH, CDR2 LQKENI. CDR3 in amino acids: CASSPPALAGGWGEQFF. CDR3 sequence (DNA): TGTGCCAGCTCACCACCCGCACTAGCGGGGGGGTGGGGTGAGCAGTTCTTC.

This clonotype occurred many times. This sequence joins TRBV11-2 and TRBJ2-3; 10 nucleotides align to TRBD2. CDR1 SGHAT and CDR2 FQNNGV come from the germline V gene. The CDR3 sequence is 17 residues long. With 0 bases clipped from V and 3 bases from J, the junction kept 6 bases outside the gene matches. The CDR3 nucleotides read TGTGCCAGCAGCTTAGAGAAAGCGGGAGGGCCGACAGATACGCAGTATTTT. This gives the protein CASSLEKAGGPTDTQYF.

This clonotype was found many times. The chain joins TRBV4-3 to TRBJ1-2; 8 bases fit TRBD1. This CDR3 contains 15 residues. Germline-derived CDR1 and CDR2 are LGHNA and YSLEER. J gave up 0 bases and V 2 bases, and 2 bases lay outside the gene matches. CDR3 bases: TGCGCCAGCAGCCAACCGGGACAGGCTAACTATGGCTACACCTTC. It is translated as CASSQPGQANYGYTF.

This clonotype ranks as medium-sized. A read error may account for a junction end that differs from germline. The chain joins TRBV5-1 to TRBJ2-5; the D is unclear. This CDR3 contains 11 residues. CDR1 and CDR2 from the germline V gene are SGHRS and YFSETQ. The CDR3 nucleotides read TGTGCCAGCAGTTCACAGGAGACCCAGTACTTC. This sequence encodes CASSSQETQYF.

This chain links TRBV4-1 with TRBJ2-3; TRBD2 aligns across 13 bases. CDR1 and CDR2 from the germline V gene are MGHRA and YSYEKL. This CDR3 comprises 19 residues. With 4 bases clipped from V and 0 bases from J, the junction kept 10 bases outside the gene matches. The CDR3 region is CASSRDWTSGRPSTDTQYF. In DNA, the CDR3 is TGCGCCAGCAGCCGAGATTGGACTAGCGGGAGACCCAGCACAGATACGCAGTATTTT.

Of note for this clonotype: Since a much larger clone is just one base distant, this may be a read error. The J gene is TRBJ1-2, the V gene TRBV12-3 or TRBV12-4, with D possibly being TRBD1 (5 bases). CDR3 length equals 14 residues. The CDR3 region has the DNA TGTGCCAGCGGTTTAGGGGCCCGACCTTATGGCTACACCTTC. Its protein is CASGLGARPYGYTF.

This clonotype was found many times. J is TRBJ2-3 and V is TRBV12-3 or TRBV12-4; 8 positions match TRBD1. The CDR3 consists of 16 residues. V lost 10 bases and J lost 2; bases outside the gene matches: 14. The CDR3 bases are TGTGCCACCAGACAGGGGAGGTCCCCGTACACAGATACGCAGTATTTT. Residues: CATRQGRSPYTDTQYF.

The rearrangement joins TRBV5-4 to TRBJ2-1; D is possibly TRBD1 or TRBD2 (5 bases each). Germline loops: CDR1 SGHNT, CDR2 YYREEE (reference sequence). CDR3 length: 14 amino acids. The germline V and J ends were trimmed by 0 bases and 7 bases, with 11 bases remaining between them. CDR3 sequence (DNA): TGTGCCAGCAGCTTGGTGGCAGGGAGAAATGAGCAGTTCTTC. Its translation is CASSLVAGRNEQFF.

This clonotype turned up a few times. V usage is TRBV7-6 and J usage is TRBJ2-5; weak D call: TRBD2 (5 bases). V was cut by 4 bases and J by 5 bases, with 11 bases left in between. CDR3 length: 13 residues. Per the germline V gene, CDR1 is SGHVS and CDR2 is FNYEAQ. The CDR3 DNA follows: TGTGCCAGCAGCTCTACTACTAGGGAGACCCAGTACTTC. Amino acid sequence: CASSSTTRETQYF.

This clonotype was observed many times. The V gene is TRBV9, the J gene TRBJ1-1; D is unclear. There are 15 residues in the CDR3. V lost 0 bases to trimming and J lost 1 base, with 10 bases between them. The germline V gene encodes CDR1 SGDLS and CDR2 YYNGEE. For the CDR3, the DNA is TGTGCCAGCAGCGTAGCCGACGGACGGAACACTGAAGCTTTCTTT. Translation gives CASSVADGRNTEAFF.

The CDR3 reads CSASGAAYEQYF. CDR3 DNA: TGCAGTGCTAGCGGGGCCGCCTACGAGCAGTACTTC. This chain links TRBV20-1 with TRBJ2-7; D is possibly TRBD1 or TRBD2 (5 bases each). The V gene lost 3 bases and the J gene lost 2 bases, with 8 bases spanning the gap. CDR3 length equals 12 residues. CDR1 is DFQATT, CDR2 SNEGSKA, per germline (reference sequence).

V gene TRBV19 combines with J gene TRBJ2-1; 7 bases are a match to TRBD1. Unmatched junction bases numbered 9, after V lost 4 bases and J lost 15 bases. CDR1 is LNHDA and CDR2 is SQIVND in the germline V gene (reference sequence). The CDR3 loop spans 12 amino acids. CDR3 sequence: CASSNSQGYRFF. The CDR3 DNA reads as TGTGCCAGTAGTAACTCACAGGGGTATCGGTTCTTC.

The rearrangement uses TRBV2 and TRBJ2-7; 13 bases align to TRBD2. The ends lost 7 bases at V and 2 bases at J; junction bases unmatched: 2. The CDR3 has 14 residues. The V gene's germline CDR1 is SNHLY and CDR2 FYNNEI. The CDR3 nucleotides are TGTGCCAGCAAGACTAGCGGGGGGCCCTACGAGCAGTACTTC. Encoded protein: CASKTSGGPYEQYF.

This clonotype was seen at least ten times. The CDR3 is CASSESRYTDTQYF. In nucleotides, the CDR3 is TGTGCCAGCAGTGAAAGTAGGTACACAGATACGCAGTATTTT. The V and J genes are TRBV2 and TRBJ2-3; D is uncertain. The CDR3 is 14 amino acids. Germline CDR1 is SNHLY and CDR2 is FYNNEI. V dropped 2 bases and J dropped 2 bases, with 8 bases sitting between them.

The chain has TRBV4-2 and TRBJ2-2; D may be TRBD2 (6 bases). Germline CDR1 and CDR2: LGHNA and YNFKEQ. The V and J ends lost 10 bases and 4 bases respectively, with 16 bases between them. The CDR3 is made up of 14 amino acids. The chain's CDR3 is CATNPLGGTGELFF. As DNA, the CDR3 is TGTGCCACCAACCCGCTGGGGGGCACCGGGGAGCTGTTTTTT.

This clonotype has just a few counts. Compared with germline, one end of the junction differs, possibly owing to a read error. V is TRBV10-1 and J is TRBJ1-2; tentatively, D is TRBD1 (5 bases). CDR3 length: 13 residues. Germline-derived CDR1 and CDR2 are WNHNN and SYGVQD (reference sequence). The CDR3 loop is CASSEFPGLADTF. CDR3 DNA: TGCGCCAGTAGTGAGTTCCCAGGGTTAGCTGACACCTTC.

V gene TRBV10-1 combines with J gene TRBJ1-2; D remains ambiguous. This CDR3 comprises 13 residues. Germline V lookup: CDR1 WNHNN, CDR2 SYGVQD (reference sequence). The V gene lost 4 bases and the J gene lost 3 bases, with 9 bases spanning the gap. DNA for the CDR3: TGCGCCAGCAGTGTGCAAGGACACTATGGCTACACCTTC. The encoded protein is CASSVQGHYGYTF.

CDR3 loop: CASSVPQGVAPLHF. The CDR3 nucleotides are TGTGCCAGCAGTGTTCCACAGGGTGTTGCACCCCTCCACTTT. This chain links TRBV2 with TRBJ1-6; TRBD1 is a possible D gene (6 bases). Between the trimmed V and J ends, which lost 4 bases and 11 bases, there was a span of 15 bases. The CDR3 spans 14 residues. Germline V CDR1 and CDR2: SNHLY, FYNNEI.